This is a list of T cell receptor beta chains from one sample in a study of blood T cells in healthy people across ages. One entry per CDR3 protein, called by TCRdb with MiXCR from the 5' RACE reads. The table shows 1.8 million or so distinct CDR3 sequences, with about two fifths occurring only once. The sequenced sample consisted of blood. The receptors were sampled from a human donor in good health. Each CDR3 is given with its conserved first and last residue. Each record gives: J gene, V gene, D gene, clone size, CDR3 DNA, CDR3 protein. D genes are given only for firm matches. Expanded clones get a size class; other rows say once, few or many, or leave the size out.

J: TRBJ2-1
V: TRBV20-1
D: TRBD1
size: NA
DNA: TGCAGTGCTAGAGGCCCACCGACAGGGAGCAACTACAATGAGCAGTTCTTC
CDR3: CSARGPPTGSNYNEQFF

J: TRBJ2-3
V: TRBV18
D: NA
size: NA
DNA: TGTGCCAGCTCACCGAGGACAGTAGATACAGATACGCAGTATTTT
CDR3: CASSPRTVDTDTQYF

J: TRBJ2-3
V: TRBV6-1
D: TRBD2
size: NA
DNA: TGTGCCAGCAGCAGGGGACTAGCGGGGGGCGTTAATGGAGAGCAGTATTTT
CDR3: CASSRGLAGGVNGEQYF

J: TRBJ1-6
V: TRBV4-3
D: NA
size: NA
DNA: TGCGCCAGCAGCCACGGACAGCTGGATTCACCCCTCCACTTT
CDR3: CASSHGQLDSPLHF

J: TRBJ2-7
V: TRBV6-6
D: NA
size: NA
DNA: TGTGCCAGCAGGGAGAGGTCAACGGCCTACGAGCAGTACTTC
CDR3: CASRERSTAYEQYF

J: TRBJ1-1
V: TRBV6-6
D: NA
size: once
DNA: TGTGCCAGCAGTTACACCGCAGGGGACACTGAAGCTTTCTTT
CDR3: CASSYTAGDTEAFF

J: TRBJ2-7
V: TRBV10-3
D: NA
size: NA
DNA: TGTGCCATCAGTGAGAGGGGGGGGGCTGAGTACGAGCAGTACTTC
CDR3: CAISERGGAEYEQYF

J: TRBJ2-1
V: TRBV11-2
D: NA
size: NA
DNA: TGTGCCAGCAGCAAAGTTCGGGGGAATGAGCAGTTCTTC
CDR3: CASSKVRGNEQFF

J: TRBJ2-1
V: TRBV9
D: NA
size: NA
DNA: TGTGCCAGCAGCGTAGGTGGGGTCGGCAATGAGCAGTTCTTC
CDR3: CASSVGGVGNEQFF

J: TRBJ1-4
V: TRBV29-1
D: TRBD1
size: few
DNA: TGCAGCGTGTCGGGACAGCATAATGAAAAACTGTTTTTT
CDR3: CSVSGQHNEKLFF

J: TRBJ1-2
V: TRBV7-8
D: NA
size: NA
DNA: TGTGCCAGCAGCCTTGCTGGGGGGCCAGAGGGCTACACCTTC
CDR3: CASSLAGGPEGYTF

J: TRBJ1-4
V: TRBV7-2
D: TRBD1
size: NA
DNA: TGTGCCAGCAGCTTAACGACAGGGGGAGAAAAACTGTTTTTT
CDR3: CASSLTTGGEKLFF

J: TRBJ1-2
V: TRBV7-8
D: TRBD1
size: NA
DNA: TGTGCCAGCAGCCCCCTTATTAGGCAGGGGGGATCTTCTAACTATGGCTACACCTTC
CDR3: CASSPLIRQGGSSNYGYTF

J: TRBJ1-4
V: TRBV5-1
D: NA
size: NA
DNA: TGCGCCAGCAGCGAAGACGGTCCTAATGAAAAACTGTTTTTT
CDR3: CASSEDGPNEKLFF

J: TRBJ1-1
V: TRBV9
D: NA
size: few
DNA: TGTGCCGGCAGCCCCCCTTCATACACAGGGATGAACACTGAAGCTTTCTTT
CDR3: CAGSPPSYTGMNTEAFF

J: TRBJ2-7
V: TRBV11-2
D: NA
size: few
DNA: TGTGCCAGCAGCTTTCAGGTGGTCCACCCGCTATTCTACGAGCAGTACTTC
CDR3: CASSFQVVHPLFYEQYF

J: TRBJ2-5
V: TRBV7-7
D: TRBD2
size: few
DNA: TGTGCTAGCAGCTTAGCGCCAGCGGGATTGGGTGAGACCCAGTACTTC
CDR3: CASSLAPAGLGETQYF

J: TRBJ1-2
V: TRBV12-3/TRBV12-4
D: TRBD1
size: few
DNA: TGTGCCAACGGTCCCGGTTCCCCCTTCAGGGGGCTCCCTTTTAACTATGGCTACACCTTC
CDR3: CANGPGSPFRGLPFNYGYTF

J: TRBJ2-5
V: TRBV6-6
D: TRBD2
size: NA
DNA: TGTGCCAGCAGTTACGGCGGGGGTGACCTCCAAGAGACCCAGTACTTC
CDR3: CASSYGGGDLQETQYF

J: TRBJ2-3
V: TRBV20-1
D: NA
size: NA
DNA: TGCAGTGCTATATCCCCAGGAGGTGATCCAGATACGCAGTATTTT
CDR3: CSAISPGGDPDTQYF

J: TRBJ2-5
V: TRBV10-3
D: NA
size: NA
DNA: TGTGCCATCAGGGACAGTTTCCAAGAGACCCAGTACTTC
CDR3: CAIRDSFQETQYF

J: TRBJ1-2
V: TRBV5-5
D: NA
size: NA
DNA: TGTGCCAGCAGCCCTGGAGGGGCCAGTGTTAACTATGGCTACACCTTC
CDR3: CASSPGGASVNYGYTF

J: TRBJ2-3
V: TRBV12-3/TRBV12-4
D: NA
size: NA
DNA: TGTGCCAGCAGCCCTACTAGGAGTCAAGATACGCAGTATTTT
CDR3: CASSPTRSQDTQYF

J: TRBJ2-7
V: TRBV29-1
D: TRBD2
size: once
DNA: TGCAGCGTTGCGGGACTAGCGGGGGGGCTTGGGACCTACGAGCAGTACTTC
CDR3: CSVAGLAGGLGTYEQYF

J: TRBJ2-1
V: TRBV20-1
D: NA
size: few
DNA: TGCAGTGGACGGAACAGCCTGAGCTCCTACAATGAGCAGTTCTTC
CDR3: CSGRNSLSSYNEQFF

J: TRBJ1-1
V: TRBV5-6
D: NA
size: NA
DNA: TGTGCCAGCAGCTTGGGTGGGTGGTTGGCTGAAGCTTTCTTT
CDR3: CASSLGGWLAEAFF

J: TRBJ2-5
V: TRBV7-2
D: NA
size: NA
DNA: TGCGCCAGCAGCTTGGTCAGTATCCAAGAGACCCAGTACTTC
CDR3: CASSLVSIQETQYF

J: TRBJ2-4
V: TRBV29-1
D: NA
size: few
DNA: TGCAGCGTTGAAACCCAGGGGGCGGGGGAGCAGTACTTC
CDR3: CSVETQGAGEQYF

J: TRBJ2-5
V: TRBV7-3
D: NA
size: few
DNA: TGTGCCAGCAGGGGAGCCAACCAAGAGACCCAGTACTTC
CDR3: CASRGANQETQYF

J: TRBJ1-5
V: TRBV7-9
D: NA
size: NA
DNA: TGTGCCAGCAGCTTAAAAGCCCCGGATCAGCCCCAGCATTTT
CDR3: CASSLKAPDQPQHF

J: TRBJ2-1
V: TRBV14
D: TRBD1
size: NA
DNA: TGTGCCAGCAGCCAATTGGGACAGGGGGCCTACAATGAGCAGTTCTTC
CDR3: CASSQLGQGAYNEQFF

J: TRBJ1-2
V: TRBV3-1
D: TRBD1
size: few
DNA: TGTGCCAGCAGCCTGACTACGACAGGGTCTGGGTATGGCTACACCTTC
CDR3: CASSLTTTGSGYGYTF

J: TRBJ2-1
V: TRBV4-3
D: NA
size: NA
DNA: TGCGCCAGCAGCCCAGAGAGGGATATTACCGAGCAGTTCTTC
CDR3: CASSPERDITEQFF

J: TRBJ1-2
V: TRBV5-1
D: NA
size: NA
DNA: TGCGCCAGCAGCTTGGGTCGGGCCCTGGGAGGCTACACCTTC
CDR3: CASSLGRALGGYTF

J: TRBJ2-2
V: TRBV2
D: NA
size: NA
DNA: TGTGCCAGCACCGTGGAGGGGATTAACACCGGGGAGCTGTTTTTT
CDR3: CASTVEGINTGELFF

J: TRBJ1-1
V: TRBV11-1
D: NA
size: NA
DNA: TGTGCCAGCAGCTTTAGTAGTGCTGAAGCTTTCTTT
CDR3: CASSFSSAEAFF

J: TRBJ1-2
V: TRBV20-1
D: NA
size: few
DNA: TGCAGTGCTCAAGTAGAGCCCTTTGGGGAGGACTATGGCTACACCTTC
CDR3: CSAQVEPFGEDYGYTF

J: TRBJ2-5
V: TRBV2
D: NA
size: few
DNA: TGTGCCAGCAGTGAAGGGCACCAAGAGACCCAGTACTTC
CDR3: CASSEGHQETQYF

J: TRBJ2-3
V: TRBV4-2
D: TRBD2
size: many
DNA: TGTGCCAGCAGCCAAGCAAGGGACTATAGCACAGATACGCAGTATTTT
CDR3: CASSQARDYSTDTQYF

J: TRBJ2-7
V: TRBV5-1
D: NA
size: few
DNA: TGCGCCAGCCGGAGCTCGGGGAATGAGAGGGACGAGCAGTACTTC
CDR3: CASRSSGNERDEQYF

J: TRBJ1-5
V: TRBV2
D: NA
size: once
DNA: TGTGCCAGCAGCCTTCCAAGGATGACAGTGGAGAATCAGCCCCAGCATTTT
CDR3: CASSLPRMTVENQPQHF

J: TRBJ2-1
V: TRBV5-5
D: NA
size: NA
DNA: TGTGCCAGCAGCTTGGTCCCGGGGAACAATGAGCAGTTCTTC
CDR3: CASSLVPGNNEQFF

J: TRBJ1-6
V: TRBV30
D: NA
size: NA
DNA: TGTGCCTGGAGCGGCACCGTACGGTCACCCCTCCACTTT
CDR3: CAWSGTVRSPLHF

J: TRBJ1-6
V: TRBV10-3
D: TRBD1
size: NA
DNA: TGTGCCATCAGTTTATCCGGGACAGGGTCACCCCTCCACTTT
CDR3: CAISLSGTGSPLHF

J: TRBJ1-1
V: TRBV29-1
D: NA
size: NA
DNA: TGCAGCGTCGTGTTTGCGGACAGGAACACTGAAGCTTTCTTT
CDR3: CSVVFADRNTEAFF

J: TRBJ1-6
V: TRBV27
D: NA
size: few
DNA: TGTGCCAGCAGTCCTGGTTTTGTGGGTTCACCCCTCCACTTT
CDR3: CASSPGFVGSPLHF